The T cell receptor (beta chain) described here comes from a study of identical twins. Trimming removed 0 bases at V and 0 bases at J, with 10 bases between. The CDR3 is 15 residues long. Germline loops: CDR1 DFQATT, CDR2 SNEGSKA (reference sequence). The cDNA had a unique molecular identifier and a template-switch universal primer site. TCRdb redid the calling of the 5' RACE reads with MiXCR, one entry per CDR3 protein. Among 300,000 or so distinct CDR3 sequences listed, just under 9.5% were seen once. In this sample, this clonotype turned up many times. No antigen is known for it. Study-wide findings and caveats: Cord blood beta clonotypes present at high abundance carried fewer insertions; no such pattern appeared in memory repertoires.

This same sample was also taken into another study, of yellow fever vaccine responses in identical twins. That work adds: The authors reported partly convergent, partly personalized vaccine responses in identical twins.

This TCR came from a woman younger than 35 in good health. Sequencing input: CD8+ T cells sorted from blood. J is TRBJ2-3 and V is TRBV20-1; D is perhaps TRBD2 (5 bases). CDR3 nucleotide sequence: TGCAGTGCTAGAGATCTCGGCGGGAGCACAGATACGCAGTATTTT. Its protein is CSARDLGGSTDTQYF.